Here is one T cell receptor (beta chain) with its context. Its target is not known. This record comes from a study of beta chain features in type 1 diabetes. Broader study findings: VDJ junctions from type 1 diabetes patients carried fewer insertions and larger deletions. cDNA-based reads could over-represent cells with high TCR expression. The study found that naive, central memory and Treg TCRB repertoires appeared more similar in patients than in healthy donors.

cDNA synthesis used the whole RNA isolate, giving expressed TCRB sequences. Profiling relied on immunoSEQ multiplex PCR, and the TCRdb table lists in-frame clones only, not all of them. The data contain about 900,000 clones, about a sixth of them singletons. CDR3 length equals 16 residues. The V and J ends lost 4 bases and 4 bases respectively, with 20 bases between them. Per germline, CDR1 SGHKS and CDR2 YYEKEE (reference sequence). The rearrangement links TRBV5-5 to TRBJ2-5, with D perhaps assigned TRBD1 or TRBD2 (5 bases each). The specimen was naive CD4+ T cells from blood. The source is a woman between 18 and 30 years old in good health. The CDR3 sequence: CASSQDPGARGETQYF. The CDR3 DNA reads TGTGCCAGCAGCCAAGACCCCGGGGCAAGGGGAGAGACCCAGTACTTC.